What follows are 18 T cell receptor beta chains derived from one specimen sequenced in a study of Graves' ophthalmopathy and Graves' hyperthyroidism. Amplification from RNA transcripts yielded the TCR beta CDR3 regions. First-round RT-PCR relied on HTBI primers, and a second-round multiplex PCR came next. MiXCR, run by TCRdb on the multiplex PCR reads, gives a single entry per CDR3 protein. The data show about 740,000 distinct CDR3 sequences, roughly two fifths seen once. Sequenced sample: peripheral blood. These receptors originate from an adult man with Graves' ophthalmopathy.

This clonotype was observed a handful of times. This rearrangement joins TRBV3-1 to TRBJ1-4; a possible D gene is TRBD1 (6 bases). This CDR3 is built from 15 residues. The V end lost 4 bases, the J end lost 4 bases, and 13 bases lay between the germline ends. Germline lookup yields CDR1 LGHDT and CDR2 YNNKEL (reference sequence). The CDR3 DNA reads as TGTGCCAGCAGCCCGACGGACAGCCTTAATGAAAAACTGTTTTTT. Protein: CASSPTDSLNEKLFF.

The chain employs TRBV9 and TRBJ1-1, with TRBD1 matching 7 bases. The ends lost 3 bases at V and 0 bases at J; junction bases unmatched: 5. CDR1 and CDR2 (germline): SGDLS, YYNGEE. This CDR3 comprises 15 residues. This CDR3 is CASSAGGTVNTEAFF. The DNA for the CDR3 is TGTGCCAGCAGCGCCGGGGGGACAGTGAACACTGAAGCTTTCTTT.

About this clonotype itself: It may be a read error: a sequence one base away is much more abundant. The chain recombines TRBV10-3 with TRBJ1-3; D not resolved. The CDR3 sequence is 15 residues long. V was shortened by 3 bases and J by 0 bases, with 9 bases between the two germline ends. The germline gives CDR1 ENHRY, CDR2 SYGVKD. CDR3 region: CAISEGRHSGNTIYF. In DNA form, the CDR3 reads TGTGCCATCAGTGAAGGACGGCACTCTGGAAACACCATATATTTT.

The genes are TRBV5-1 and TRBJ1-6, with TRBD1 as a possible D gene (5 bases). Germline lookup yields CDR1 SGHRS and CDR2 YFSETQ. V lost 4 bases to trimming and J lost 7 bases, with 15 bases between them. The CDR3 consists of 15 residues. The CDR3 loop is CASSQRGRDNSPLHF. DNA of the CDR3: TGCGCCAGCAGCCAACGAGGGCGGGACAATTCACCCCTCCACTTT.

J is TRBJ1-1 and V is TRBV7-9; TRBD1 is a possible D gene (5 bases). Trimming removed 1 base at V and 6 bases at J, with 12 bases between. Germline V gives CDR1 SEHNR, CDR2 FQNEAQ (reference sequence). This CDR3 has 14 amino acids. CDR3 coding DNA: TGTGCCAGCAGCTTAGGGGCAGGGAAATCTGAAGCTTTCTTT. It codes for CASSLGAGKSEAFF.

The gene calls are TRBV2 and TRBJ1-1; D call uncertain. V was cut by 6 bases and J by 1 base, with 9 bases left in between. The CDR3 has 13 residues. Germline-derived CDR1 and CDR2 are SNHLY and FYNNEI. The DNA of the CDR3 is TGTGCCAGCAGACCGGAGTGGAACACTGAAGCTTTCTTT. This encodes CASRPEWNTEAFF. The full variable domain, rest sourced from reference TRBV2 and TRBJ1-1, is EPEVTQTPSHQVTQMGQEVILRCVPISNHLYFYWYRQILGQKVEFLVSFYNNEISEKSEIFDDQFSVERPDGSNFTLKIRSTKLEDSAMYFCASRPEWNTEAFFGQGTRLTVV.

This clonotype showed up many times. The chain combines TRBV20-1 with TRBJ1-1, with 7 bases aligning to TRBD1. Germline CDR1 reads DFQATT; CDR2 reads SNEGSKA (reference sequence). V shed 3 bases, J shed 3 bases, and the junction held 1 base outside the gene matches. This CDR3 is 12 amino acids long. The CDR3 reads CSASDRDTEAFF. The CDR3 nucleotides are TGCAGTGCTAGCGACAGGGACACTGAAGCTTTCTTT.

The CDR3: CASSQDRTGGVYEQYF. CDR3 DNA: TGTGCCAGCAGCCAAGATCGGACAGGAGGGGTCTACGAGCAGTACTTC. J is TRBJ2-7 and V is TRBV9, with D possibly being TRBD1 (7 bases). From germline, CDR1 is SGDLS and CDR2 YYNGEE. This CDR3 is built from 16 residues. Trimming stripped 4 bases from V and 3 bases from J, with 20 bases between.

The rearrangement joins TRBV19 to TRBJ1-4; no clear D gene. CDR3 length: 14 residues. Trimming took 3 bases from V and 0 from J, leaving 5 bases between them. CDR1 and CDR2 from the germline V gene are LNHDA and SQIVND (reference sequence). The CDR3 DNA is TGTGCCAGTAGTATGGATTCAACTAATGAAAAACTGTTTTTT. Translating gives CASSMDSTNEKLFF.

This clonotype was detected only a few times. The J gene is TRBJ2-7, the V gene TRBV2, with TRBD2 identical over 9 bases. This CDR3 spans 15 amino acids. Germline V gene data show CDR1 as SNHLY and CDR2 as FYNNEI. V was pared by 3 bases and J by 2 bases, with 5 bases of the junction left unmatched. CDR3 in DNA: TGTGCCAGCAGTGACGGACTAGCGATAACCTACGAGCAGTACTTC. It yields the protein CASSDGLAITYEQYF.

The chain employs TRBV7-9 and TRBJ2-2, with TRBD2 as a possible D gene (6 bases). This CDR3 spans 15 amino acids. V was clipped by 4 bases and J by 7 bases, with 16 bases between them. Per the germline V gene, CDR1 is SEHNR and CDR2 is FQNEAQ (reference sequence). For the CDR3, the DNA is TGTGCCAGCAGCTCATCGGGACTGGATGACGGGGAGCTGTTTTTT. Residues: CASSSSGLDDGELFF.

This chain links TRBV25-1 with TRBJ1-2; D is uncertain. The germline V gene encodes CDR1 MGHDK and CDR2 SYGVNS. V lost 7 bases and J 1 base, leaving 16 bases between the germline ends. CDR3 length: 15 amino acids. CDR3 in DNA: TGTGCCAGCACCCGATCGGGCGCTGGTAACTATGGCTACACCTTC. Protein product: CASTRSGAGNYGYTF.

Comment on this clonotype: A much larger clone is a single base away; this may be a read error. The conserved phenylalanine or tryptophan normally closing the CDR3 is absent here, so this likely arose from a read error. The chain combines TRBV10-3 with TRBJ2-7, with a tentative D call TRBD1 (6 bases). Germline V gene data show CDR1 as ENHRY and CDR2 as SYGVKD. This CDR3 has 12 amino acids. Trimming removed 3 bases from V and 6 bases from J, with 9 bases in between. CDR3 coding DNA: TGTGCCATCAGTGACCAGGGGTTCGAGCAGTACCTC. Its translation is CAISDQGFEQYL.

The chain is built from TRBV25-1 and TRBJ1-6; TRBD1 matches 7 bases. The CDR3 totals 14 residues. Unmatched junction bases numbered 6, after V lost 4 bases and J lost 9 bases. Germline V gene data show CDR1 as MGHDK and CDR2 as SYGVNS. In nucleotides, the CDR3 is TGTGCCAGCAGTGTACGAGGGGGCTTTTCACCCCTCCACTTT. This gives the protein CASSVRGGFSPLHF.

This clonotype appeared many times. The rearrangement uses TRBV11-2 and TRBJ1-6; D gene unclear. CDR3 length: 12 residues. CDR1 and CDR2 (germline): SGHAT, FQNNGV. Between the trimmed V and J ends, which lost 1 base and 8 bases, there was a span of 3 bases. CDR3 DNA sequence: TGTGCCAGCAGCTTAGCGGATTCACCCCTCCACTTT. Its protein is CASSLADSPLHF.

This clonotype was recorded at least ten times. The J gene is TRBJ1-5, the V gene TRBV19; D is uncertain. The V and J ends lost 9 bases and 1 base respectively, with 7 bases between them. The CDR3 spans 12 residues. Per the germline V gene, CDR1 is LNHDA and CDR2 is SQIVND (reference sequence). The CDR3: CASQWSNQPQHF. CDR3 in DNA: TGTGCCAGCCAGTGGAGCAATCAGCCCCAGCATTTT.

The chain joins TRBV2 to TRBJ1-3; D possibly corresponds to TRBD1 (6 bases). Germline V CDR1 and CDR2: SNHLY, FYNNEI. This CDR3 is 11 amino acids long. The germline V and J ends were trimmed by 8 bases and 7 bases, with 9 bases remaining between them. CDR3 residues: CASGTGNTIYF. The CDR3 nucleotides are TGTGCCAGCGGAACAGGGAACACCATATATTTT.

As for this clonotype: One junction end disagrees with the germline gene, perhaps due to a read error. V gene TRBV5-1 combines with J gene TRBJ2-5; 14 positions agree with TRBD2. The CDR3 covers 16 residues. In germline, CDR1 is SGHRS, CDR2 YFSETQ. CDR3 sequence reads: CAGSLGLAGDEETQYF. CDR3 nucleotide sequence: TGCGCCGGCAGCCTGGGACTAGCGGGAGATGAGGAGACCCAGTACTTC. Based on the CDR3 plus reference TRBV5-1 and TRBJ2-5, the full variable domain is KAGVTQTPRYLIKTRGQQVTLSCSPISGHRSVSWYQQTPGQGLQFLFEYFSETQRNKGNFPGRFSGRQFSNSRSEMNVSTLELGDSALYLCAGSLGLAGDEETQYFGPGTRLLVL.